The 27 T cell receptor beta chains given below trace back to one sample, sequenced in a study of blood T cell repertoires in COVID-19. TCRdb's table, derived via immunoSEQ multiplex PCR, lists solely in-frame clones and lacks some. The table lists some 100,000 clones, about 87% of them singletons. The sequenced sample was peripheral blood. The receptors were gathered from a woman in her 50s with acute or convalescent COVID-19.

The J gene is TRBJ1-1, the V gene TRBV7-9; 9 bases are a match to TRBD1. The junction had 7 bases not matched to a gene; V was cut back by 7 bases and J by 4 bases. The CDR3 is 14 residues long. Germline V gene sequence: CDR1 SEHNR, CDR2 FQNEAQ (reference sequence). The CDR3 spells CASIKQGAGTEAFF. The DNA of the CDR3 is TGTGCCAGCATTAAACAGGGGGCGGGCACTGAAGCTTTCTTT.

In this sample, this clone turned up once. The chain's CDR3 is CASSPAASGGGNTQYF. As DNA, the CDR3 is TGCGCCAGCAGCCCCGCCGCTAGCGGGGGGGGCAACACGCAGTATTTT. The chain has TRBV5-1 and TRBJ2-3; 12 positions match TRBD2. Germline trimming cut 4 bases from V and 9 bases from J; bases unmatched to any gene: 12. In germline, CDR1 is SGHRS, CDR2 YFSETQ. This CDR3 has 16 amino acids.

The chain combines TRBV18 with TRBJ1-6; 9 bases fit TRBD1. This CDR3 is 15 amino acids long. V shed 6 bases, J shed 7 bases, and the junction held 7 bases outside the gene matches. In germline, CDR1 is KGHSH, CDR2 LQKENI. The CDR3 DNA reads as TGTGCCAGCTCGCCTGTGACAGGGGGAAATTCACCCCTCCACTTT. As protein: CASSPVTGGNSPLHF.

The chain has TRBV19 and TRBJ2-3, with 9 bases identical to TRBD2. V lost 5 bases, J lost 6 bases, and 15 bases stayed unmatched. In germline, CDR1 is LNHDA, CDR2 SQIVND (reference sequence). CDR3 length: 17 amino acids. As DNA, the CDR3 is TGTGCCAGTAGTTTGAATTTCGGCGGGGGGGCCTGGGATACGCAGTATTTT. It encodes CASSLNFGGGAWDTQYF.

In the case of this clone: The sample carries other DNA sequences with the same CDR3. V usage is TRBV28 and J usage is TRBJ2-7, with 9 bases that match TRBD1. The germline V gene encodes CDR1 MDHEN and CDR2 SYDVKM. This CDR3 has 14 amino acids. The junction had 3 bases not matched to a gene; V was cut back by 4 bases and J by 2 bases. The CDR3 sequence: CASSSRQGAYEQYF. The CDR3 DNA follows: TGTGCCAGCAGTTCTCGACAGGGGGCCTACGAGCAGTACTTC.

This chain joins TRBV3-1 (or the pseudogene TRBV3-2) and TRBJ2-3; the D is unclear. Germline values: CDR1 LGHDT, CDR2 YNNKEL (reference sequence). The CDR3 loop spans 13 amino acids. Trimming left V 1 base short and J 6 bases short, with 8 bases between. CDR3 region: CASSQGGSDTQYF. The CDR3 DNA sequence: TGTGCCAGCAGCCAAGGAGGATCGGATACGCAGTATTTT.

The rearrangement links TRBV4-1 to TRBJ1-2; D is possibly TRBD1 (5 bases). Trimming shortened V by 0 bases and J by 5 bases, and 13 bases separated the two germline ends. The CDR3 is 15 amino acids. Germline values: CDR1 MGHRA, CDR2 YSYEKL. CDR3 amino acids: CASSQDGPGGYGYTF. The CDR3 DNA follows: TGCGCCAGCAGCCAAGACGGCCCTGGGGGGTATGGCTACACCTTC.

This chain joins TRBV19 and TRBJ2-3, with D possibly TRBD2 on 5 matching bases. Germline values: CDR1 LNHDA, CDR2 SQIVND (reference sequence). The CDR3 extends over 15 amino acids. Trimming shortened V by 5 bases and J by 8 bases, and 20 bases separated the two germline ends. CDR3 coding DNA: TGTGCCAGTAGTTCCCTGGACTTTATGGGCGGTACGCAGTATTTT. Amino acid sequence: CASSSLDFMGGTQYF.

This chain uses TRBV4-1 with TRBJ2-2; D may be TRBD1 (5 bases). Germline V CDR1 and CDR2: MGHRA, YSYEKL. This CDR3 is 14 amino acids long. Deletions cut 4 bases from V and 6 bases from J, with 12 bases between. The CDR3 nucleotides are TGCGCCAGCAGCCCCGGCGACAGTCCCGGGGAGCTGTTTTTT. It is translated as CASSPGDSPGELFF.

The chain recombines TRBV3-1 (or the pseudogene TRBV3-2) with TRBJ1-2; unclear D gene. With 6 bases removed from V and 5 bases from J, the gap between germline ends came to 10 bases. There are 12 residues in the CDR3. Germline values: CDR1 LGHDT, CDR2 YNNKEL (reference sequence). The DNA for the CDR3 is TGTGCCAGCAGTTCTCTCCCTTATGGCTACACCTTC. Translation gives CASSSLPYGYTF.

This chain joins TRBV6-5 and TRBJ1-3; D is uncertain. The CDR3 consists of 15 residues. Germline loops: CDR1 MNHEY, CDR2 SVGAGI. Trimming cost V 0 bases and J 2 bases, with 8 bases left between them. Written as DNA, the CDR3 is TGTGCCAGCAGTTACTCGGGCGGGACTGGAAACACCATATATTTT. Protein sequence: CASSYSGGTGNTIYF.

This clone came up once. The CDR3 DNA is TGTGCCAGCAGAAGGACAGGGGGCGACGAAAAACTGTTTTTT. Translating it yields CASRRTGGDEKLFF. V usage is TRBV6-5 and J usage is TRBJ1-4; 11 bases align to TRBD1. CDR1 is MNHEY, CDR2 SVGAGI, per germline. V shed 6 bases and J 8 bases; nucleotides not matched to a gene: 5. This CDR3 comprises 14 residues.

This chain's CDR3 is CASSEDQGLRAYEQYF. CDR3 nucleotides: TGTGCCAGCAGTGAAGACCAGGGACTTCGAGCCTACGAGCAGTACTTC. The chain is built from TRBV2 and TRBJ2-7, with D tentatively TRBD2 (6 bases). Germline-derived CDR1 and CDR2 are SNHLY and FYNNEI. The CDR3 loop spans 16 amino acids. Trimming cost V 1 base and J 2 bases, with 15 bases left between them.

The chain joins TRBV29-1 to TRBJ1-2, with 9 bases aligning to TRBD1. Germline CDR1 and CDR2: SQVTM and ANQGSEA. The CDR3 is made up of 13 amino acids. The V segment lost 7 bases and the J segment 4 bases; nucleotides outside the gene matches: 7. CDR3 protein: CSGVSGQGYGYTF. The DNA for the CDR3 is TGCAGCGGGGTTTCGGGACAGGGCTATGGCTACACCTTC.

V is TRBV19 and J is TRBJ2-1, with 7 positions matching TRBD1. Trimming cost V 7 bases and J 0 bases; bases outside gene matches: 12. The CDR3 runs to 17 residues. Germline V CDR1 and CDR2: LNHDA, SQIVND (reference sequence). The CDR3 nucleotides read TGTGCCAGTATGCCGGGACAGCCCCCGAACTCCTACAATGAGCAGTTCTTC. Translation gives CASMPGQPPNSYNEQFF.

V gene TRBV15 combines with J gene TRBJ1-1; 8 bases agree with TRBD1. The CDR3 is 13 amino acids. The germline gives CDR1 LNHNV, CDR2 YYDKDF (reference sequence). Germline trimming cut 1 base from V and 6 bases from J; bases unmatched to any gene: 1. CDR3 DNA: TGTGCCACCAGCAGAGGACAGGGGTCTGAAGCTTTCTTT. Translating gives CATSRGQGSEAFF. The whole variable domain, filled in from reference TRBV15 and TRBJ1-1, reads DAMVIQNPRYQVTQFGKPVTLSCSQTLNHNVMYWYQQKSSQAPKLLFHYYDKDFNNEADTPDNFQSRRPNTSFCFLDIRSPGLGDTAMYLCATSRGQGSEAFFGQGTRLTVV.

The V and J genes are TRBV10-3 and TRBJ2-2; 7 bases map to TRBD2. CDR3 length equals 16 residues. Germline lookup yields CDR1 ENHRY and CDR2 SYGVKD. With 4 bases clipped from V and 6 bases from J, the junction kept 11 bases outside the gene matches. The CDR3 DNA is TGTGCCATCAGTGGCAATGGGCAGGGAGGGGCCGGGGAGCTGTTTTTT. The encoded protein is CAISGNGQGGAGELFF.

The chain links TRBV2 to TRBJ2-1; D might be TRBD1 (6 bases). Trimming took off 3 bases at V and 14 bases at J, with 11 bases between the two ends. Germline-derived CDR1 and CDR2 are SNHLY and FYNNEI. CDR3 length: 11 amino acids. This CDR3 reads CASSEGTREFF. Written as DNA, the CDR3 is TGTGCCAGCAGTGAGGGGACACGGGAGTTCTTC.

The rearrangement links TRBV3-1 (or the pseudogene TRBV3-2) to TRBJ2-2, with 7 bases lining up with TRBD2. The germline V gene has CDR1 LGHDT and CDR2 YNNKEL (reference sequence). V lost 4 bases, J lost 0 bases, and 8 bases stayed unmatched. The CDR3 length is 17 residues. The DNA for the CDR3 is TGTGCCAGCAGCCGAAGGGCGGCGGGGGCGAACACCGGGGAGCTGTTTTTT. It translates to CASSRRAAGANTGELFF.

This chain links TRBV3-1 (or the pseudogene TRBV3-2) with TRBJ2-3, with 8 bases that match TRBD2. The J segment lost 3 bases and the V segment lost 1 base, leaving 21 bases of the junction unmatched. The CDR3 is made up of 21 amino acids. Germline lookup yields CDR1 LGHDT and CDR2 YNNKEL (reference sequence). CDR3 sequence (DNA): TGTGCCAGCAGCCAAGTAACACGGTATCGGGCGCGGGGGGTAAGTACAGATACGCAGTATTTT. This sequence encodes CASSQVTRYRARGVSTDTQYF.

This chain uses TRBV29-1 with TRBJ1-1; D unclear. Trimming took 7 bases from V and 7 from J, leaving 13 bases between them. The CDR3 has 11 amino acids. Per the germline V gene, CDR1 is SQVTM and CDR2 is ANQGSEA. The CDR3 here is CSATLSIEAFF. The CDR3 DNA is TGCAGCGCTACATTATCGATTGAAGCTTTCTTT.

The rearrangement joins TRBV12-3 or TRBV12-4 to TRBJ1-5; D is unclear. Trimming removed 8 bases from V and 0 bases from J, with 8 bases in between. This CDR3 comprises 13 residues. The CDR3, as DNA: TGTGCCAGCGAACAAAATAGCAATCAGCCCCAGCATTTT. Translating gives CASEQNSNQPQHF.

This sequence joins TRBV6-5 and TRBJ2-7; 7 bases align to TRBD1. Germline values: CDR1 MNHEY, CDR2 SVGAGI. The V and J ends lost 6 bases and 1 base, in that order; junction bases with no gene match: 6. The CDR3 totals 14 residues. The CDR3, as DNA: TGTGCCAGCAGCTCCGGACAGGTATCCTACGAGCAGTACTTC. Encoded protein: CASSSGQVSYEQYF.

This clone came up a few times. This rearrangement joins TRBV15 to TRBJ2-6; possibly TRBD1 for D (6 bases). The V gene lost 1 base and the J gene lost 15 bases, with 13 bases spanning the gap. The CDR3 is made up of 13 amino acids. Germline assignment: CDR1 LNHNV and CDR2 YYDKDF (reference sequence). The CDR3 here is CATSRVLRGGLTF. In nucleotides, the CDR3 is TGTGCCACCAGCAGAGTGCTCAGGGGCGGCCTGACTTTC.

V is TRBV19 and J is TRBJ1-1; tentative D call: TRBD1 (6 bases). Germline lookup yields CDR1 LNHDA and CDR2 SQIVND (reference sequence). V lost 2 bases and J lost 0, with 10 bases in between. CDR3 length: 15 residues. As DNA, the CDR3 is TGTGCCAGTAGTATAAGGGGGGGACTGAACACTGAAGCTTTCTTT. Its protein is CASSIRGGLNTEAFF. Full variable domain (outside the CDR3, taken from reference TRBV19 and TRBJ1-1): DGGITQSPKYLFRKEGQNVTLSCEQNLNHDAMYWYRQDPGQGLRLIYYSQIVNDFQKGDIAEGYSVSREKKESFPLTVTSAQKNPTAFYLCASSIRGGLNTEAFFGQGTRLTVV.

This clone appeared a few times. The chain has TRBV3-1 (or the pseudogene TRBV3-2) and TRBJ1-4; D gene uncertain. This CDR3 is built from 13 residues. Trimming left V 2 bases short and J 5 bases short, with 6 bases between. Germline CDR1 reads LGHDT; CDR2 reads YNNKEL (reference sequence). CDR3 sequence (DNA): TGTGCCAGCAGCCAACAGAGGAATGAAAAACTGTTTTTT. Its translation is CASSQQRNEKLFF.

The CDR3 coding sequence is TGCGCCAGCAGCCGGACAGGAGAACCAACTAATGAAAAACTGTTTTTT. This encodes CASSRTGEPTNEKLFF. This rearrangement joins TRBV5-1 to TRBJ1-4; 7 positions match TRBD1. This CDR3 has 16 amino acids. Germline-derived CDR1 and CDR2 are SGHRS and YFSETQ. V shed 4 bases and J 0 bases; nucleotides not matched to a gene: 6. Full variable domain (missing parts from reference TRBV5-1 and TRBJ1-4): KAGVTQTPRYLIKTRGQQVTLSCSPISGHRSVSWYQQTPGQGLQFLFEYFSETQRNKGNFPGRFSGRQFSNSRSEMNVSTLELGDSALYLCASSRTGEPTNEKLFFGSGTQLSVL.